In this sample, the clone carrying this TCR beta chain turned up a few times. No antigen is known for it. The data originate from a study of T-cell memory formation after mild COVID-19. Trimming removed 0 bases from V and 0 bases from J, with 13 bases in between. Germline V gene sequence: CDR1 SGHRS, CDR2 YFSETQ. This CDR3 has 16 residues. TCRdb re-analysed the 5' RACE reads in MiXCR, keeping a single row per CDR3 protein. The table includes around 340,000 distinct CDR3 sequences, around 13% detected once. Whole-study findings and limits: From day 15 to 85, contracting clones were balanced between CD4 and CD8, whereas later expanders leaned toward CD4+.

The receptor comes from a man between 18 and 29 years old who had mild COVID-19 (a few samples of this study predate the infection). Cell type and time point are not known. J is TRBJ2-7 and V is TRBV5-1, with D perhaps matching TRBD1 (5 bases). Sequencing was done on a sample of PBMCs or a T cell subset sorted from them (not recorded which). CDR3: CASSLARAVSSYEQYF. The CDR3 coding sequence is TGCGCCAGCAGCTTGGCCAGGGCTGTCAGCTCCTACGAGCAGTACTTC.